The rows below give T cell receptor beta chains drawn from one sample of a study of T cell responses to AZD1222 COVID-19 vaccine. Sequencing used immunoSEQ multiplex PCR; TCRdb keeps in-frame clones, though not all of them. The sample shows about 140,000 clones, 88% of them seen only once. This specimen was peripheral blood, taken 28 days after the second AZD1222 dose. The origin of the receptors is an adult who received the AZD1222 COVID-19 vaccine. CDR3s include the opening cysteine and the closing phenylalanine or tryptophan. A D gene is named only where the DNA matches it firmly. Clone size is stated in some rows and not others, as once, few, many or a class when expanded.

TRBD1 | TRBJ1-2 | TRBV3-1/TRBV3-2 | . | CASSQGGRGHGYTF | TGTGCCAGCAGCCAAGGAGGCAGGGGGCATGGCTACACCTTC
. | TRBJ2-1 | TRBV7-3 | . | CASSSRTGTDNEQFF | TGTGCCAGCAGCTCCCGGACCGGGACGGACAATGAGCAGTTCTTC
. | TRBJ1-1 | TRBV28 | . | CASSPRVRNKGSEAFF | TGTGCCAGCAGTCCCCGGGTTCGAAACAAGGGTTCTGAAGCTTTCTTT
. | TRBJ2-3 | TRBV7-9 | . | CASSLGLSTDTQYF | TGTGCCAGCAGCTTAGGACTCTCGACAGATACGCAGTATTTT
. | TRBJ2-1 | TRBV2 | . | CASRAALQFF | TGTGCCAGCAGAGCAGCCTTGCAGTTCTTC
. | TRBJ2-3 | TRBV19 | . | CASSLRGGVDTQYF | TGTGCCAGTTCCCTCCGGGGTGGGGTGGATACGCAGTATTTT
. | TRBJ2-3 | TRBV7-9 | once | CASSPLEVAQGTQYF | TGTGCCAGCAGCCCGCTAGAAGTCGCCCAAGGTACGCAGTATTTT
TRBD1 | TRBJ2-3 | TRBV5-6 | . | CASSKLGGTNTQYF | TGTGCCAGCAGCAAACTAGGGGGCACGAATACGCAGTATTTT
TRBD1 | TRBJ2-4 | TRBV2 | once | CASIIGTENIQYF | TGTGCCAGCATAATAGGGACAGAAAACATTCAGTACTTC
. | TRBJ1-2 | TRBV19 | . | CASSITTVDYGYTF | TGTGCCAGTAGTATAACGACAGTCGACTATGGCTACACCTTC
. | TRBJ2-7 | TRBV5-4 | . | CASSLVRESGEQYF | TGTGCCAGCAGCTTGGTTAGGGAGTCAGGCGAGCAGTACTTC
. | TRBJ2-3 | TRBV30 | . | CAWSVQGLTTDTQYF | TGTGCCTGGAGTGTACAGGGCCTGACAACAGATACGCAGTATTTT
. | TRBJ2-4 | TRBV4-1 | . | CASSPEPGARGNIQYF | TGCGCCAGCAGCCCGGAACCGGGGGCACGGGGGAACATTCAGTACTTC
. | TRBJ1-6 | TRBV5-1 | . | CASSLEAFVDSPLHF | TGCGCCAGCAGCTTGGAGGCCTTTGTGGACTCACCCCTCCACTTT
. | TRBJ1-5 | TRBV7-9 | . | CASSSNPSRDQPQHF | TGTGCCAGCAGCTCTAATCCGTCCAGGGATCAGCCCCAGCATTTT
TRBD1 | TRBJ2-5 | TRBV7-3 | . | CASSPGQAGETQYF | TGTGCCAGCAGCCCAGGACAGGCGGGAGAGACCCAGTACTTC
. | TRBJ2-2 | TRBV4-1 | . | CASSPAGTGELFF | TGCGCCAGCAGCCCTGCTGGTACCGGGGAGCTGTTTTTT
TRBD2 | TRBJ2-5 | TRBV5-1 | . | CASSSGTSLSETQYF | TGCGCCAGCAGCTCCGGGACTAGCCTTTCGGAGACCCAGTACTTC
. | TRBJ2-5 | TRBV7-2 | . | CASGVGQRETQYF | TGTGCCAGTGGTGTAGGCCAGAGAGAGACCCAGTACTTC
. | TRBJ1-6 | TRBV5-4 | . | CASSLQGLLSPLHF | TGTGCCAGCAGTCTGCAGGGTCTCTTATCACCCCTCCACTTT
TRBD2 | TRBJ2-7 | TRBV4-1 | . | CASSQLLAGVYEQYF | TGCGCCAGCAGCCAGTTACTAGCGGGAGTCTACGAGCAGTACTTC
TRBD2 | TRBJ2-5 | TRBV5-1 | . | CASSLQRGRETQYF | TGCGCCAGCAGCTTGCAGCGGGGTAGAGAGACCCAGTACTTC